This TCR beta chain was identified in a study of beta chain features in type 1 diabetes listed by TCRdb under 2018. Study-wide context: Patients and healthy donors did not differ in mean age, gender distribution, total cell number or subset yield. In the study, TCRB repertoires of sorted circulating CD4+ T cell subsets from recently diagnosed type 1 diabetes patients were compared with those of matched healthy donors. Naive and central memory subsets were obtained from all 30 or so donors, but regulatory and stem cell-like memory subsets were isolated from only 8 patients and about eight healthy donors. A total of approximately 100,000,000 sorted cells were examined across all samples, and the number of cells per subset was strongly correlated with RNA yield.

The CDR3 runs 16 amino acids, cysteine and phenylalanine included. Only CDR3 DNA remains: 48 bases, in frame from the first base. Germline trimming: 6 bases from V, 2 bases from J; junction bases outside gene matches: 11. From a lookup of the germline V gene, CDR1 and CDR2 are MDHEN and SYDVKM. All of the isolated RNA was reverse transcribed with the High Capacity cDNA Reverse Transcription Kit, so expressed TCRB transcripts were sequenced. Naive, central memory and regulatory T cell samples underwent deep immunoSEQ sequencing, averaging roughly 3.3 million total reads per sample. After sorted cells were lysed in RLT buffer, RNA was extracted with DNase-treated RNeasy Micro or Mini kits, with the choice depending on cell number. To prevent cross-contamination, each cell subset was processed individually, whereas patient and healthy donor samples were processed jointly. The immunoSEQ multiplex PCR was used to amplify TCRB sequences from cDNA, yielding 87-bp fragments that span the CDR3 region. The amplicons were sequenced using the Illumina HiSeq platform. The source study handled its data this way. Synthetic template baselines were used to correct PCR bias computationally, reads within Hamming distance 2 were collapsed together, and singletons that could not be merged were discarded. Reads were aligned to IMGT to assign V, D and J genes, CDR3 length, and insertions or deletions at six rearrangement sites. Within each subset, clonotype counts were normalized to sorted cell number, and only after that were true diversity and Gini coefficients computed with the tcR R package. Repertoire sharing was quantified using the overlap coefficient calculated on TCRB nucleotide sequences. Out-of-frame TCRB sequences from naive cells were analyzed as a proxy for the pre-selection repertoire. TCRdb holds this immuneACCESS table with in-frame rearrangements only. Some clones are missing; in checked studies, unresolved V genes explain under half, and the rest has no known cause. Clone size and the V and J calls come from that table; the DNA yielded D and trimming. The sample table lists 200,000 to 300,000 clones, around 20% of them with a count of one. The leading ten clones occupy approximately 0.029% of the sample.

A single count supports this clone. Its cognate antigen has yet to be identified. No much larger clone is present one base from it, and per-base qualities are unavailable. General conclusions and limits of the study: A moderate but significant shortening of TCRB CDR3 length was observed in type 1 diabetes patients in all four CD4+ subsets. Patients with type 1 diabetes made fewer insertions and deleted more nucleotides at VDJ recombination sites, implying thymic rearrangement abnormalities. Because the HLA sub-analyses included only small numbers of individuals, any influence of HLA type on TCRB rearrangement was left unresolved. Sequencing cDNA rather than genomic DNA could over-represent highly expressing activated cells, although activation and CD3 levels did not differ between groups. Naive, central memory and regulatory TCRB repertoires appeared more similar among patients than among healthy donors. PCR may preferentially amplify shorter templates, but because patient and control samples were amplified and corrected together, any resulting skew would affect both groups equally.

Each donor gave one peripheral blood draw, roughly 120 mL on average, collected into heparinised tubes. A BD FACSAria II was used to sort naive, central memory, regulatory and stem cell-like memory CD4+ T cells with a panel that included CD45RO, CCR7, CD25, CD127, CD95 and CD27. All sorted populations exceeded 95% purity. PBMCs were isolated immediately by Lymphoprep density gradient centrifugation and stained directly without culture. Samples were stained and sorted in pairs, with one healthy donor and one patient per experiment, so that batch effects were minimized. The rearranged chain carries TRBV28 and TRBJ1-1; 8 bases in between match TRBD1. The sequencing sample was made of naive CD4+ T cells from blood. The intended sense of this specimen's cell subset or site label: true naive CD4+ T cells. The receptor's source is a woman aged 40 to 50 with type 1 diabetes. The CDR3 has the sequence CASSPQGDRINTEAFF. The base sequence is TGTGCCAGCAGCCCACAGGGGGACCGAATTAACACTGAAGCTTTCTTT.